This T cell receptor beta chain was captured in a study of cytomegalovirus exposure and HLA in healthy donors (dated by TCRdb to 2015 to 2018). Notes on the research overall: An earlier analysis of approximately 590 of the donors reported roughly 300 Gb of sequence data and around 120 million unique TCR beta sequences from about 180 million T cells. An early release that covered approximately 600 HLA-typed donors contained about 300 gigabases of sequencing data and tens of millions of unique TCR sequences. Among the roughly 410 genotyped donors, approximately 77% belonged to the genetic ancestry cluster associated with self-reported Caucasian donors. The study aimed to test whether cataloging public T cell receptors could reveal signatures of past pathogen exposure. The study used immunosequencing to profile the T cell repertoires of 670 or so subjects and linked those repertoires to cytomegalovirus serostatus. Along with the 666-subject first cohort, a separate validation cohort of around 120 different subjects was used. To predict cytomegalovirus infection status, the study combined high-throughput TCR immunosequencing, statistical association of individual TCRs with disease status, and machine learning. In a later analysis, previously published TCR beta repertoires from 500 to 750 donors were re-analyzed and high-resolution HLA genotyping was added so that TCR occurrence patterns could be studied. In the later analysis, no new phenotypic data were used to find candidate immune exposures; instead, reliance was placed on TCR beta sequences and their occurrence across donors. To decide whether each TCR beta V gene segment behaved as functional or pseudogenic, an earlier analysis of fewer than 750 of the donors relied on high-throughput TCR beta sequencing. Donor age, sex, ethnicity and CMV serostatus were collected together with the repertoire data. Genome-wide SNP genotypes for about three fifths of the roughly 700 donors were used in a later genetic analysis, which treated that subset as a discovery cohort. Every discovery cohort repertoire had been produced on one sequencing platform. Class I and class II HLA loci were covered by the typing at four-digit resolution. Typing coverage differed by locus: A, B, C, DRB1 and DQB1 were typed in roughly 629-630 donors, DQA1 in 522, DPA1 in some 600, and DPB1 in just under 490. Four or five DR-DQ haplotypes were handled as single units for association and clustering because linkage in the cohort was strong. Among some 410 genotyped donors of the cohort, an average of approximately 220,000 unique TCR beta nucleotide sequences was sequenced per donor, of which 15% to 20% were non-productive.

Study-level results and caveats: Assigning TCR associations to individual alleles was difficult when HLA alleles, especially DR and DQ, strongly co-occurred. A cluster of highly shared sequence variants was judged likely to be a technical artifact of the sequencing pipeline. For the cohort, immune exposure information was limited to CMV serostatus. Several of the top co-occurrence clusters appeared to be linked to parvovirus B19, influenza, CMV and Epstein-Barr virus, according to a later analysis. The presence/absence analyses assumed that sequencing depth was roughly uniform across donors, and that assumption may not be true. In the study, approximately 160 TCR beta chains were listed as associated with cytomegalovirus. According to a later analysis, most CMV-associated TCR beta chains appeared to be HLA-restricted, and the HLA associations seemed to be driven largely by CMV exposure. An association between a missense DCLRE1C variant and V-gene and J-gene trimming of TCR beta chains was found in a later genetic analysis and replicated in an independent cohort. According to the authors, the approach could potentially be generalized to other disease states and immunological phenotypes. Specific HLA alleles were associated with 15,000 to 20,000 TCR beta sequences at a false discovery rate of 0.05 in a later analysis. In a later analysis, TCR association rates were found to vary across HLA loci, with the most associated TCRs seen for DRB1 alleles and the fewest for HLA-C alleles. Correlated functional status among segregating V segments might reflect linkage disequilibrium, but an unknown experimental factor could not be ruled out. The 87-base-pair reads could not distinguish some IMGT-functional V segments, including TRBV6-2 and TRBV6-3, so those segments were excluded. A later analysis found that HLA-associated TCR beta chains were more clonally expanded and had lower generation probabilities than equally common non-associated chains. The earlier analysis of almost 600 of the donors excluded roughly 17 rarely observed V segments, including chromosome 9 orphons, because counts were too low. Because HLA typing was missing for some donors at each locus, association tests included only the typed subset. Across donors, most TCR sequences were observed very rarely, whereas some public TCRs were present in many individuals. In vitro tests confirmed that a few of the cytomegalovirus-associated TCR beta chains recognize cytomegalovirus antigens. An earlier analysis of approximately 570 of the donors showed that most TCR beta V segments appeared in productive rearrangements either about 87% or about 30% of the time, which broadly matched IMGT annotations. Only TCR beta chains were sequenced in this cohort, and the absence of alpha or paired-chain data limited detectable features. The classifier was reported to diagnose cytomegalovirus status with high specificity and sensitivity in both the original cohort and the validation cohort. A later genetic analysis reported fewer N-insertions in productive TCRs among donors in an Asian-associated ancestry cluster than the roughly 620-donor mean. A further reported finding was that TCR beta sequences accurately predicted the HLA-A and HLA-B alleles for most subjects in the first cohort.

Germline trimming amounts to 3 bases on V and 2 bases on J, with 3 as the count of junction bases outside the gene matches. The CDR3, from cysteine to phenylalanine, totals 15 residues. Here the CDR3 DNA is all that survives: 45 bases in frame from base 1. Based on the germline V gene, the CDR1 and CDR2 sequences are SGDLS and YYNGEE. A remark on this clone: Its antigen is currently not known. Per-base quality was not reported, and no clone a single base away is much larger than it.

Library construction relied on the immunoSEQ multiplex PCR assay. For the multiplex PCR, a mixture combining 60 forward primers for TCR Vbeta segments and 13 reverse primers for TCR Jbeta segments was used. The CDR3 region of rearranged TCR beta genes was amplified from genomic DNA by a multiplex PCR assay. On the Illumina HiSeq System, the amplified TCR beta libraries were sequenced as 87-base-pair reads. Per the original workflow: Across the 670 or so repertoires, a later analysis counted some 80 million unique TCR beta chains, roughly 11 million of which were shared by at least two donors. To remove PCR and sequencing errors, raw reads were error-corrected and collapsed into unique sequences using a nearest-neighbor algorithm that merged closely related sequences. To assign V, D and J gene segments, CDR3 sequences were aligned to IMGT reference sequences. For a sequence to be retained, at least a six-nucleotide match to both a V gene segment and a J gene segment was required. Rearrangements were classified as productive when the CDR3 lacked stop codons and remained in frame with V and J, and all other rearrangements were classified as non-productive. CDR3 was defined according to IMGT convention as the region running from the second conserved V-encoded cysteine to the conserved J-encoded phenylalanine. The earlier analysis of about 590 of the donors excluded sequences that lacked an unambiguous match to a single V gene segment. In an earlier analysis of 587 of the donors, a V segment was called functional when productive rearrangements were above 56.7%, and segregating when the standard deviation between donors exceeded 5%. A statistical classification framework was built to diagnose cytomegalovirus status from the catalog of TCR beta chain sequences. A later analysis assigned V and J genes by comparing TCR nucleotide sequences with IMGT/GENE-DB human TR gene sequences. A later analysis assigned CDR3 sequences and most-parsimonious VDJ recombination scenarios with the TCRdist pipeline. In a later analysis, each TCR beta chain was defined by its CDR3 amino acid sequence together with its V-gene family, and reads lacking a unique V-gene family were excluded. In a later analysis, several hundred highly shared, low-generation-probability nucleotide sequences were removed to address suspected cross-contamination and a sequencing artifact. For each public chain, a later analysis derived a clonal expansion index from normalized ranks of inferred template counts within each repertoire. In a later analysis, generation probabilities were computed with a VDJ recombination model fitted to out-of-frame rearrangements, and the resulting probabilities were checked against IGoR. Hypergeometric tests were used in a later analysis to score TCR-TCR, TCR-HLA and TCR-CMV co-occurrence, with a repertoire-size bias correction applied to the TCR pairs. In a later analysis, false discovery rates were estimated by permuting HLA or CMV assignments 20 times. A later analysis grouped co-occurring TCRs with DBSCAN, adding TCRdist sequence similarity when clustering within HLA-allele-positive subsets. Repertoires with fewer than 30,000 or more than 120,000 public chains were left out of co-occurrence clustering, as were about 5 repertoires with anomalous nucleotide sharing. This is the immuneACCESS table as TCRdb keeps it, with only in-frame sequences that have V and J called. A part of the clones is gone; compared with another copy, unresolved V genes explain less than half, and the rest is unexplained. The D gene and trimming were derived from the DNA, and the V and J assignments and clone size from that table. In all, the sample holds approximately 140,000 clones, and 66% of those were seen once. Around 6% of the sample rests with the top ten.

The cohort consisted of more than 650 healthy bone marrow donors. All cohort members were sampled while nominally healthy, although unrecorded immune exposures were likely present. The donor was CMV seronegative and belonged to the group of around 350 seronegative cohort members. A peripheral blood sample was provided by each donor, and peripheral blood mononuclear cells were used for TCR beta sequencing. Genomic DNA was extracted from the blood cell samples with the Qiagen DNeasy Blood Extraction Kit. The sample taken for sequencing was PBMCs. Recombination linked TRBV9 to TRBJ2-2, with 8 central nucleotides matching TRBD1. The clonotype originates from a woman aged 55-69 years in good health and CMV-seronegative. The CDR3 corresponds to CASSAGQVNTGELFF. At the DNA level, the sequence is TGTGCCAGCAGCGCGGGACAGGTTAACACCGGGGAGCTGTTTTTT.